The entry below gives a single T cell receptor beta chain sequence along with its context. The antigen is unknown. The record originates from a study of cytomegalovirus exposure and HLA in healthy donors. PCR was performed using 60 Vbeta and 13 Jbeta primers. The protocol was immunoSEQ multiplex PCR, while the TCRdb copy is restricted to in-frame clones and leaves out a portion. The sample consists of about 150,000 clones, over 65% of them appearing once. Whole-study findings and limits: V- and J-gene trimming in TCR beta was tied to a missense DCLRE1C variant by an analysis performed later.

The receptor's source is a man between 35 and 55 years old in good health and CMV-seropositive. Material for sequencing was PBMCs.

In nucleotides, the CDR3 is TGTGCCAGTAGTATAGGGGAGGACAGGGATCAGTATTTT. Its protein is CASSIGEDRDQYF. J is TRBJ2-3 and V is TRBV19; TRBD1 matches 8 bases. The germline V gene encodes CDR1 LNHDA and CDR2 SQIVND (reference sequence). There are 13 residues in the CDR3. Trimming cost V 1 base and J 12 bases; bases outside gene matches: 6. The full variable domain, in which reference TRBV19 and TRBJ2-3 provide the parts outside the CDR3, is DGGITQSPKYLFRKEGQNVTLSCEQNLNHDAMYWYRQDPGQGLRLIYYSQIVNDFQKGDIAEGYSVSREKKESFPLTVTSAQKNPTAFYLCASSIGEDRDQYFGPGTRLTVL.